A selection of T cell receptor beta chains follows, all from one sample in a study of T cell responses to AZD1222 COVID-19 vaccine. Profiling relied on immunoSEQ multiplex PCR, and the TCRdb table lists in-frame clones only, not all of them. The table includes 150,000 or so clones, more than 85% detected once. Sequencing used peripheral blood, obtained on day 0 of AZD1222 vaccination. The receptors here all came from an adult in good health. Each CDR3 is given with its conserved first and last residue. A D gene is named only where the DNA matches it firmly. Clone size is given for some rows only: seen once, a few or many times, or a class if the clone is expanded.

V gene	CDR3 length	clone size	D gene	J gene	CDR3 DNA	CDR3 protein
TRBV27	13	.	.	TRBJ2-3	TGTGCCAGCAGGCCGACTGCCACAGATACGCAGTATTTT	CASRPTATDTQYF
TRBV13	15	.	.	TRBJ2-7	TGTGCCAGCAGCTCCGCCTATCCCCTTCGATACGAGCAGTACTTC	CASSSAYPLRYEQYF
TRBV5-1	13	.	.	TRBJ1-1	TGCGCCAGCAGCTTGCTTACAGATACTGAAGCTTTCTTT	CASSLLTDTEAFF
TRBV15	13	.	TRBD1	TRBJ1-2	TGTGCCACGAGCCGGGACAGTAAGCGCGGCTACACCTTC	CATSRDSKRGYTF
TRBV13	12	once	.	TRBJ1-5	TGTGCCAGCAGCTTCCGGGGGCAGCCCCAGCATTTT	CASSFRGQPQHF
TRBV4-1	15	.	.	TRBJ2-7	TGCGCCAGCAGCCCACGTGGGGACATCGGGGGCGAGCAGTACTTC	CASSPRGDIGGEQYF
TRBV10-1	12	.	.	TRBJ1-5	TGCCCCTTGGGGGGGGAAGATCAGCCCCAGCATTTT	CPLGGEDQPQHF
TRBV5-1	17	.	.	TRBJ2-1	TGCGCCAGCAGCTTCCCAAGGACAGAACTGTCCTACAATGAGCAGTTCTTC	CASSFPRTELSYNEQFF
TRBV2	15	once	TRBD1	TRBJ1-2	TGTGCCAGCAGGCCCAGACAGGGGGCGGGCTATGGCTACACCTTC	CASRPRQGAGYGYTF
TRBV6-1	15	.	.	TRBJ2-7	TGTGCCAGCAGTGAAGCGATTGACTTTTCCTACGAGCAGTACTTC	CASSEAIDFSYEQYF
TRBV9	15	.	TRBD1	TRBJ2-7	TGTGCCAGCAGCTCCGGGACAGGGGTACTCTACGAGCAGTACTTC	CASSSGTGVLYEQYF
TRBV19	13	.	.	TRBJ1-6	TGTGCCAGTAGCCAGGACCCCAATTCACCCCTCCACTTT	CASSQDPNSPLHF
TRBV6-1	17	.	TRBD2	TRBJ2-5	TGTGCCAGCAGTGTAGAGCGGGGGGGCCGGATAAAAGAGACCCAGTACTTC	CASSVERGGRIKETQYF
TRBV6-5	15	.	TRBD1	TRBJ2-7	TGTGCCAGCAGTAAGACAGGGGTTAGCTCCTACGAGCAGTACTTC	CASSKTGVSSYEQYF
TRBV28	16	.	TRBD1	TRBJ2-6	TGTGCCAGCCTGGGACAGGGACTCCCTGGGGCCAACGTCCTGACTTTC	CASLGQGLPGANVLTF
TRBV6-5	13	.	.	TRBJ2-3	TGTGCCAGCAGGCCTAGGGGTACAGATACGCAGTATTTT	CASRPRGTDTQYF
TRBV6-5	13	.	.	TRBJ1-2	TGTGCCAGCAGTTACGACAGGCTCTATGGCTACACCTTC	CASSYDRLYGYTF
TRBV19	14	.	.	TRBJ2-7	TGTGCCAGTAGTATACGGGAGAGGACCTACGAGCAGTACTTC	CASSIRERTYEQYF
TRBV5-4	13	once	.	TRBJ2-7	TGTGCCAGCAGCCCGACTAGAACCTACGAGCAGTACTTC	CASSPTRTYEQYF
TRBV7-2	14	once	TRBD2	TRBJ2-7	TGTGCCAGCAGCGGCTTGAGCGGGGGGCACGAGCAGTACTTC	CASSGLSGGHEQYF
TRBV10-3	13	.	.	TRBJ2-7	TGTGCCACCCGGGGCGGGAATTATGACGAGCAGTACTTC	CATRGGNYDEQYF
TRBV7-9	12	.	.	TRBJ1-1	TGTGCCAGCAGCTTAGAGGCGGGTACGGCTTTCTTT	CASSLEAGTAFF
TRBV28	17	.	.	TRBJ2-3	TGTGCCAGCAGTCGCCCGGCTGGAGGGAGTAGGCGAGATACGCAGTATTTT	CASSRPAGGSRRDTQYF
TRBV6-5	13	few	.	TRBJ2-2	TGTGCCAGCAGTTACGGCAGTCCCGGGGAGCTGTTTTTT	CASSYGSPGELFF
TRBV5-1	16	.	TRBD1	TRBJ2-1	TGCGCCAGCCAACCCCGCCGGGACAGGGTTGGCAATGAGCAGTTCTTC	CASQPRRDRVGNEQFF
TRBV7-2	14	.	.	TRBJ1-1	TGTGCCAGCAGCTTAGACAGCCTGGGCACTGAAGCTTTCTTT	CASSLDSLGTEAFF
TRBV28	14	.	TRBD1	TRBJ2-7	TGTGCCAGCAGTAACAGGGGAAGCTCCTACGAGCAGTACTTC	CASSNRGSSYEQYF
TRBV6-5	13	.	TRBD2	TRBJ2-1	TGTGCCAGCTCCGGGGGGGCCTACAATGAGCAGTTCTTC	CASSGGAYNEQFF